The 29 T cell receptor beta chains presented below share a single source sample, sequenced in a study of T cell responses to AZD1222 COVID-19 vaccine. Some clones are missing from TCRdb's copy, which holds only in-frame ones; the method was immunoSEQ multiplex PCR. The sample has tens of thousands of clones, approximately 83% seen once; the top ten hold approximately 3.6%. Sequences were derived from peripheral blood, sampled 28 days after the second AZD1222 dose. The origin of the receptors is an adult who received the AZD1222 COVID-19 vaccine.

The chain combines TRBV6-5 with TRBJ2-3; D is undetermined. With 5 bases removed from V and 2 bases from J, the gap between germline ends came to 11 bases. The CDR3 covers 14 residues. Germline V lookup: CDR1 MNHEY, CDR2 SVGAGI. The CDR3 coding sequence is TGTGCCAGCAGTAGGAAGGGTCCCACAGATACGCAGTATTTT. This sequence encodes CASSRKGPTDTQYF.

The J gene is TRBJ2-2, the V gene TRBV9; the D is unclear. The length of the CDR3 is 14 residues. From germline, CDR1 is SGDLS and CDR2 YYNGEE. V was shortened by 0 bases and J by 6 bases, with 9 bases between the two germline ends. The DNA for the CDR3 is TGTGCCAGCAGCGTAGTGAGTGGGGCCGGGGAGCTGTTTTTT. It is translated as CASSVVSGAGELFF.

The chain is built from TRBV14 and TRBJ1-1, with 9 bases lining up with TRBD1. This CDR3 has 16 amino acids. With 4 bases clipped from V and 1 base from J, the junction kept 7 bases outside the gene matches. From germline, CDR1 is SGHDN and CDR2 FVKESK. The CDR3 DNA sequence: TGTGCCAGCAGCCGAACCTGGGACAGGGCGAACACTGAAGCTTTCTTT. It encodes CASSRTWDRANTEAFF. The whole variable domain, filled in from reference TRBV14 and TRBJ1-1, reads EAGVTQFPSHSVIEKGQTVTLRCDPISGHDNLYWYRRVMGKEIKFLLHFVKESKQDESGMPNNRFLAERTGGTYSTLKVQPAELEDSGVYFCASSRTWDRANTEAFFGQGTRLTVV.

For the CDR3, the DNA is TGTGCCAGCAGCTCCGACAGGGGAACTCTCCGGGGCTACACCTTC. Amino acids: CASSSDRGTLRGYTF. The chain combines TRBV27 with TRBJ1-2, with 8 bases that match TRBD1. The CDR3 is 15 residues long. J gave up 8 bases and V 6 bases, and 14 bases lay outside the gene matches. Germline CDR1 MNHEY, CDR2 SMNVEV (reference sequence).

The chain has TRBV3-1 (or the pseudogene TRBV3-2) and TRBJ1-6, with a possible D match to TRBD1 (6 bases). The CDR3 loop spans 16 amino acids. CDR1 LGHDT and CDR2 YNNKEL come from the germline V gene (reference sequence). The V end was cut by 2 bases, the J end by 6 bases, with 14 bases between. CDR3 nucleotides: TGTGCCAGCAGCCAAACGCTCAGGACAGCTAATTCACCCCTCCACTTT. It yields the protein CASSQTLRTANSPLHF.

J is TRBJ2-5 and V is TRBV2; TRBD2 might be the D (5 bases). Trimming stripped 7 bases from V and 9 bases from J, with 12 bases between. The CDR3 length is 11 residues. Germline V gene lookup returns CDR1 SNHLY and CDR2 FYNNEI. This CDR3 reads CASKLQEAQYF. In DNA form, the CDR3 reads TGTGCCAGCAAGCTCCAGGAGGCCCAGTACTTC.

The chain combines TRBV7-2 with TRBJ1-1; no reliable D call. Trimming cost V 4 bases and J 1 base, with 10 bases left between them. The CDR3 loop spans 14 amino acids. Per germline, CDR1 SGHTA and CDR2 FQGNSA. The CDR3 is CASSWASQNTEAFF. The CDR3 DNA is TGTGCCAGCAGCTGGGCCAGCCAGAACACTGAAGCTTTCTTT.

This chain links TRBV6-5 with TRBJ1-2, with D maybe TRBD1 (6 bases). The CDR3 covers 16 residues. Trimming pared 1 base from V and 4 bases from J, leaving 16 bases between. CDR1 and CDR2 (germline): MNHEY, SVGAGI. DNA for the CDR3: TGTGCCAGCAGTTACTTCCAACCGGACAGCTCCTATGGCTACACCTTC. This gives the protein CASSYFQPDSSYGYTF.

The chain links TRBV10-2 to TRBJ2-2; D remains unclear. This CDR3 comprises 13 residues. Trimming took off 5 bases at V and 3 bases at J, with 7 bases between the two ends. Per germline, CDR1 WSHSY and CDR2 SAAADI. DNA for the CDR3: TGCGCCAGCAGTTTGCAAGACACCGGGGAGCTGTTTTTT. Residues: CASSLQDTGELFF.

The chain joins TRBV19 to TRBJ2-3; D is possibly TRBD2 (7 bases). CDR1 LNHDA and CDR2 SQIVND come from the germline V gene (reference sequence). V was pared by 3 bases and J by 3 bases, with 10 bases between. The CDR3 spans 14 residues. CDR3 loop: CASSIGGATDTQYF. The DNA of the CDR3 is TGTGCCAGTAGTATTGGGGGGGCGACAGATACGCAGTATTTT.

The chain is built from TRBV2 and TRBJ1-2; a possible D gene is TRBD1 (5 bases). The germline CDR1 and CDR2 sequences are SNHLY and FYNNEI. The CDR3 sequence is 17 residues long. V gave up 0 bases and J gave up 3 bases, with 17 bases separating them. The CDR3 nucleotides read TGTGCCAGCAGTGAAGCTTGGGTGGTTATGGGGGACTATGGCTACACCTTC. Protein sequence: CASSEAWVVMGDYGYTF.

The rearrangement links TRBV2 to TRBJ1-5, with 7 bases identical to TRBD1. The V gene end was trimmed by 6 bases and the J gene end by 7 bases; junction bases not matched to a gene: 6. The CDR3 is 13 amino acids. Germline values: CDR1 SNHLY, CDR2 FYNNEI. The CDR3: CASRGGHRQPQHF. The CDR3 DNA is TGTGCCAGCAGAGGGGGCCATAGACAGCCCCAGCATTTT.

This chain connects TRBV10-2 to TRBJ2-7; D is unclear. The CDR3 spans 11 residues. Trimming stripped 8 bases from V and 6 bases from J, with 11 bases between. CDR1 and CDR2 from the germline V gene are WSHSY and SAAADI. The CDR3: CASRIGREQYF. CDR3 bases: TGCGCCAGCCGTATAGGACGCGAGCAGTACTTC.

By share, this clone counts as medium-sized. The CDR3 loop reads CASRTGQNTGELFF. CDR3 nucleotide sequence: TGTGCCAGCAGGACGGGACAGAACACCGGGGAGCTGTTTTTT. V gene TRBV2 combines with J gene TRBJ2-2, with D possibly matching TRBD1 (6 bases). The germline V gene has CDR1 SNHLY and CDR2 FYNNEI. CDR3 length: 14 residues. Trimming cost V 6 bases and J 1 base, with 9 bases left between them. Together with reference TRBV2 and TRBJ2-2, the CDR3 gives the full variable domain: EPEVTQTPSHQVTQMGQEVILRCVPISNHLYFYWYRQILGQKVEFLVSFYNNEISEKSEIFDDQFSVERPDGSNFTLKIRSTKLEDSAMYFCASRTGQNTGELFFGEGSRLTVL.

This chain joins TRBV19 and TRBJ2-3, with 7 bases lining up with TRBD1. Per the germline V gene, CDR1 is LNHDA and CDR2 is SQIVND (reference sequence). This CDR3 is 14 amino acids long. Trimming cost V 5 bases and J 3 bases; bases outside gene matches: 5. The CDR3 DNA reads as TGTGCCAGTAGTCTCGACAGGGATACAGATACGCAGTATTTT. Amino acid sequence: CASSLDRDTDTQYF.

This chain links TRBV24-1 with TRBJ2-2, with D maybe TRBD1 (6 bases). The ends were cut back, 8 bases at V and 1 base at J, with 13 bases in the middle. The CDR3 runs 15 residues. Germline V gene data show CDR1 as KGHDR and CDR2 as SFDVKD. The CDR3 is CATMGAGMNTGELFF. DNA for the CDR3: TGTGCCACCATGGGGGCGGGTATGAACACCGGGGAGCTGTTTTTT.

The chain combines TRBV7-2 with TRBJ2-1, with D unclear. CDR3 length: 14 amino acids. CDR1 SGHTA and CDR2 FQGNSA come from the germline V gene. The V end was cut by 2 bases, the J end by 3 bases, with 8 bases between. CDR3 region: CASSLLANYNEQFF. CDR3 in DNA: TGTGCCAGCAGCTTATTGGCTAACTACAATGAGCAGTTCTTC.

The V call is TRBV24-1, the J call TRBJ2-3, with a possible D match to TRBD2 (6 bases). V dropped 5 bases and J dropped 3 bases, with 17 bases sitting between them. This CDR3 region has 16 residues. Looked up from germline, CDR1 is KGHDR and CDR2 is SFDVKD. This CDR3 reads CATSAVRDSGTDTQYF. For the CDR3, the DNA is TGTGCCACCAGTGCTGTCCGGGACTCAGGTACAGATACGCAGTATTTT.

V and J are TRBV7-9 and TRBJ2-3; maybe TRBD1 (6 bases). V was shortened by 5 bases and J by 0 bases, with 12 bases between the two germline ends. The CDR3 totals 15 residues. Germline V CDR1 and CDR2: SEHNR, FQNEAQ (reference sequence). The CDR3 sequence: CASSLDSTSTDTQYF. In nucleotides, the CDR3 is TGTGCCAGCAGCCTGGACAGCACTAGCACAGATACGCAGTATTTT. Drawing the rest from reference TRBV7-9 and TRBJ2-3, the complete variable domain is DTGVSQNPRHKITKRGQNVTFRCDPISEHNRLYWYRQTLGQGPEFLTYFQNEAQLEKSRLLSDRFSAERPKGSFSTLEIQRTEQGDSAMYLCASSLDSTSTDTQYFGPGTRLTVL.

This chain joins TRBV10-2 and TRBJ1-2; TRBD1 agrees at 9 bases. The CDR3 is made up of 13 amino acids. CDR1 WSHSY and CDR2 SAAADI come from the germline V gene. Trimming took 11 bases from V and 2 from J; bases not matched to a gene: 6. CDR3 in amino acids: CAGDRGLNYGYTF. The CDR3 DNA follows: TGCGCCGGTGACAGGGGGTTGAACTATGGCTACACCTTC.

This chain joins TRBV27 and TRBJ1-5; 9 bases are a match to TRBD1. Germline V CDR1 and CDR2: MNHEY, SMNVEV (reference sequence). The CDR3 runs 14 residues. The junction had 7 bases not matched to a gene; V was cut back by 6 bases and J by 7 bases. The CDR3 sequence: CASSKQGAGQPQHF. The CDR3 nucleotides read TGTGCCAGCAGCAAACAGGGGGCTGGCCAGCCCCAGCATTTT.

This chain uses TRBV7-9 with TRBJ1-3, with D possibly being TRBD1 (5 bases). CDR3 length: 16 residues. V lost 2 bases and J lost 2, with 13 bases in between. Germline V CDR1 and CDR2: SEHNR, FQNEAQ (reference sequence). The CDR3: CASSLNPGTPGNTIYF. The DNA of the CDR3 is TGTGCCAGCAGCTTAAACCCAGGGACCCCTGGAAACACCATATATTTT.

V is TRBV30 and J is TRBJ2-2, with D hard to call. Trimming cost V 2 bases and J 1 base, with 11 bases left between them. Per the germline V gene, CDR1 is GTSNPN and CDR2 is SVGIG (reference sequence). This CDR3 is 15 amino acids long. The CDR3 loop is CAWSIYVENTGELFF. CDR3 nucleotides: TGTGCCTGGAGTATTTATGTGGAGAACACCGGGGAGCTGTTTTTT.

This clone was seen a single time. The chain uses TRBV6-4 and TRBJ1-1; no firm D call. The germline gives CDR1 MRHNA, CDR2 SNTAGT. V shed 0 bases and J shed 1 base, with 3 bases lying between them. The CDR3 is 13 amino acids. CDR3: CASSDSWNTEAFF. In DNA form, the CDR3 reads TGTGCCAGCAGTGACTCCTGGAACACTGAAGCTTTCTTT.

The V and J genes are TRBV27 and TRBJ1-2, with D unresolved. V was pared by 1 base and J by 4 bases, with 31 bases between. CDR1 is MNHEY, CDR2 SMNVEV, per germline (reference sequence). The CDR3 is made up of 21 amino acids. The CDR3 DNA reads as TGTGCCAGCAGTTTATATAGGTGGTCGTTTGTCCCGGACGGACCCTCCTATGGCTACACCTTC. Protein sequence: CASSLYRWSFVPDGPSYGYTF.

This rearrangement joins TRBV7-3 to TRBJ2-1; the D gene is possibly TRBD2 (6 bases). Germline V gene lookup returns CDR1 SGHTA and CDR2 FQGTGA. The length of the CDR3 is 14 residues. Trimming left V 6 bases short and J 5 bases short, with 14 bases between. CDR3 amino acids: CASSPGLGNNEQFF. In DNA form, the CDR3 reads TGTGCCAGCAGTCCGGGACTTGGCAACAATGAGCAGTTCTTC.

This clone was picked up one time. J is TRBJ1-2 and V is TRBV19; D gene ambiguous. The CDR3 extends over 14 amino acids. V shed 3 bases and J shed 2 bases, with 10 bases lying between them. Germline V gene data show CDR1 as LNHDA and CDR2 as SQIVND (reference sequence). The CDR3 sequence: CASSIQAENYGYTF. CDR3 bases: TGTGCCAGTAGTATCCAGGCGGAAAACTATGGCTACACCTTC.

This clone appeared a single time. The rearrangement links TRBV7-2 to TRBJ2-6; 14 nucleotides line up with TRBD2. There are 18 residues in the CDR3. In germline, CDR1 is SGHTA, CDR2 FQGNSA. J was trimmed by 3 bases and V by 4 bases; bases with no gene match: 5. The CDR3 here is CASSSRGLAGDGANVLTF. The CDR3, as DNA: TGTGCCAGCAGCTCCAGGGGACTAGCGGGAGATGGGGCCAACGTCCTGACTTTC.

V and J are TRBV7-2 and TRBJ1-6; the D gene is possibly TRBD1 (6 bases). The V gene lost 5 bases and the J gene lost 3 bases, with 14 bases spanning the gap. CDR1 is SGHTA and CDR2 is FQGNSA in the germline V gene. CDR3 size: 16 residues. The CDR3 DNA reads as TGTGCCAGCAGCCGGGGGGCTCTCGACTATAATTCACCCCTCCACTTT. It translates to CASSRGALDYNSPLHF.